Listed here are 25 T cell receptor beta chains from one sample, sequenced in a study of vaccination and CD4 T cells after COVID-19. Treatment defined: roughly ten-day PBMC culture with coronavirus spike peptide pools or control peptides (ViraFEST assay). Their antigen targets remain unknown. Scientists ran DNA taken from cultured CD4+ T cells through the Oncomine TCR Beta short-read assay for sequencing. In TCRdb, the PCR reads were re-called with MiXCR into one record per CDR3 protein. The sample carries about 15,000 distinct CDR3 sequences, around half recorded once. The starting material was CD4+ T cells from blood, cultured in vitro, obtained before SARS-CoV-2 vaccination. The source is a human donor who had recovered from COVID-19.

This clonotype showed up just once. The chain carries TRBV11-3 and TRBJ1-2; 10 bases map to TRBD1. J gave up 8 bases and V 5 bases, and 5 bases lay outside the gene matches. Germline values: CDR1 SGHNT, CDR2 YENEEA. This CDR3 comprises 13 residues. The CDR3 coding sequence is TGTGCCAGCAGCGACAGGGGGCAAGGGGGCTACACCTTC. It specifies CASSDRGQGGYTF.

This chain uses TRBV6-2 or TRBV6-3 with TRBJ2-3, with D perhaps matching TRBD2 (6 bases). With 0 bases removed from V and 6 bases from J, the gap between germline ends came to 22 bases. CDR1 is MNHEY, CDR2 SVGEGT, per germline. The CDR3 runs to 18 residues. CDR3 protein: CASSYSTPRSPREDTQYF. Written as DNA, the CDR3 is TGTGCCAGCAGTTACTCGACACCGCGATCGCCACGGGAGGATACGCAGTATTTT.

The chain carries TRBV6-1 and TRBJ1-6; D ambiguous. CDR3 length: 15 amino acids. Germline V gene sequence: CDR1 MNHNS, CDR2 SASEGT. Deletions cut 0 bases from V and 8 bases from J, with 11 bases between. This CDR3 is CASSEARGVDSPLHF. DNA for the CDR3: TGTGCCAGCAGTGAAGCGCGTGGGGTGGATTCACCCCTCCACTTT.

V usage is TRBV4-3 and J usage is TRBJ2-7; D is unresolved. Trimming removed 0 bases from V and 3 bases from J, with 12 bases in between. Per germline, CDR1 LGHNA and CDR2 YSLEER. This CDR3 has 15 residues. CDR3 nucleotides: TGCGCCAGCAGCCAAGATCGGTGGCCGCACTACGAGCAGTACTTC. Translated, it gives CASSQDRWPHYEQYF.

This chain joins TRBV12-3 or TRBV12-4 and TRBJ1-5, with 7 bases aligning to TRBD1. This CDR3 contains 13 residues. The junction had 1 base not matched to a gene; V was cut back by 6 bases and J by 2 bases. In nucleotides, the CDR3 is TGTGCCAGCAGGGGGACAGGCAATCAGCCCCAGCATTTT. Translating gives CASRGTGNQPQHF.

This clonotype was observed a few times. The chain is built from TRBV7-2 and TRBJ1-3, with D maybe TRBD1 (5 bases). Trimming cost V 5 bases and J 7 bases, with 15 bases left between them. The CDR3 runs to 14 residues. The germline V gene encodes CDR1 SGHTA and CDR2 FQGNSA. CDR3 region: CASSPHGGFNTIYF. CDR3 bases: TGTGCCAGCAGCCCTCACGGGGGGTTCAACACCATATATTTT.

This clonotype was seen once. The chain carries TRBV2 and TRBJ1-1; D is uncertain. Trimming took 5 bases from V and 4 from J, leaving 14 bases between them. The CDR3 spans 14 residues. Germline loops: CDR1 SNHLY, CDR2 FYNNEI. The CDR3 here is CASSNYLGGTEAFF. The CDR3 nucleotides read TGTGCCAGCAGTAATTATCTGGGTGGCACTGAAGCTTTCTTT.

J is TRBJ2-7 and V is TRBV18; D uncertain. V was cut by 5 bases and J by 7 bases, with 12 bases left in between. The CDR3 runs to 12 residues. Germline CDR1 reads KGHSH; CDR2 reads LQKENI. The CDR3 DNA reads TGTGCCAGCTCATCCCGAGTAAGGGAGCAGTACTTC. This encodes CASSSRVREQYF.

V usage is TRBV5-1 and J usage is TRBJ2-7, with 8 bases that match TRBD1. J lost 4 bases, V lost 4 bases, and 7 bases had no gene match. CDR1 and CDR2 (germline): SGHRS, YFSETQ. This CDR3 contains 14 residues. CDR3 DNA sequence: TGCGCCAGCAGCCCTACGGGACAGGCTTACGAGCAGTACTTC. It encodes CASSPTGQAYEQYF.

The table lists this clonotype with a few counts. The chain carries TRBV15 and TRBJ1-5; D call uncertain. This CDR3 has 16 residues. Germline CDR1 LNHNV, CDR2 YYDKDF (reference sequence). The V and J ends lost 1 base and 0 bases respectively, with 10 bases between them. CDR3 in amino acids: CATSRVVGFSNQPQHF. The CDR3 nucleotides read TGTGCCACCAGCAGAGTTGTAGGGTTTAGCAATCAGCCCCAGCATTTT.

CDR3 DNA: TGTGCCAGCAGCCGCACTATTAGCGGGGGCTCTATCGGGGAGCTGTTTTTT. Encoded protein: CASSRTISGGSIGELFF. The J gene is TRBJ2-2, the V gene TRBV7-9; 9 nucleotides match TRBD2. Germline CDR1 is SEHNR and CDR2 is FQNEAQ (reference sequence). The CDR3 consists of 17 residues. Trimming at V came to 5 bases and at J to 7 bases, leaving 14 bases not matched to a gene.

This clonotype was observed a few times. This sequence joins TRBV19 and TRBJ2-2; D is possibly TRBD1 (6 bases). Trimming removed 5 bases at V and 5 bases at J, with 9 bases between. The V gene's germline CDR1 is LNHDA and CDR2 SQIVND (reference sequence). The CDR3 consists of 13 residues. The CDR3 here is CASSRRGTGELFF. For the CDR3, the DNA is TGTGCCAGTAGTCGCAGGGGTACCGGGGAGCTGTTTTTT.

This rearrangement joins TRBV7-9 to TRBJ1-1; D remains ambiguous. Germline CDR1 SEHNR, CDR2 FQNEAQ (reference sequence). The CDR3 is made up of 15 amino acids. V was pared by 2 bases and J by 2 bases, with 12 bases between. The CDR3 DNA follows: TGTGCCAGCAGCTTATGGGCAGGAGTAAACACTGAAGCTTTCTTT. Translated, it gives CASSLWAGVNTEAFF.

By frequency in the sample, this clonotype is large. The rearrangement joins TRBV20-1 to TRBJ1-2, with no clear D. This CDR3 spans 14 amino acids. Germline V lookup: CDR1 DFQATT, CDR2 SNEGSKA (reference sequence). The V and J ends lost 2 bases and 5 bases respectively, with 15 bases between them. The chain's CDR3 is CSARRGQDEYGYTF. The CDR3 coding sequence is TGCAGTGCTAGACGGGGTCAAGATGAATATGGCTACACCTTC.

This clonotype appeared a few times. This sequence joins TRBV6-5 and TRBJ1-1; 7 bases agree with TRBD1. V shed 4 bases and J 0 bases; nucleotides not matched to a gene: 2. This CDR3 comprises 14 residues. Germline V gene data show CDR1 as MNHEY and CDR2 as SVGAGI. The CDR3 region has the DNA TGTGCCAGCAGTTTGACAGGGTTGAACACTGAAGCTTTCTTT. This sequence encodes CASSLTGLNTEAFF.

This clonotype was seen only a few times. The rearrangement links TRBV6-2 or TRBV6-3 to TRBJ1-1; a weak D match, TRBD1 (6 bases). The CDR3 extends over 17 amino acids. Looked up from germline, CDR1 is MNHEY and CDR2 is SVGEGT. V was trimmed by 8 bases and J by 1 base, leaving 23 bases between them. The CDR3 spells CASLRILRGNRNTEAFF. DNA of the CDR3: TGTGCCAGCCTACGGATTCTAAGGGGGAATCGGAACACTGAAGCTTTCTTT.

This clonotype was counted only a few times. The chain combines TRBV11-2 with TRBJ2-5; 9 bases agree with TRBD2. Germline assignment: CDR1 SGHAT and CDR2 FQNNGV. CDR3 length: 19 amino acids. V dropped 0 bases and J dropped 2; count of bases not matched to a gene: 13. DNA of the CDR3: TGTGCCAGCAGCTTAGATTTCGTAGTCTGGGCGGGGGGGCAAGAGACCCAGTACTTC. The encoded protein is CASSLDFVVWAGGQETQYF.

This clonotype was counted a few times. This chain links TRBV19 with TRBJ1-5; no definite D call. The CDR3 contains 15 residues. The V and J ends lost 0 bases and 6 bases respectively, with 12 bases between them. The germline CDR1 and CDR2 sequences are LNHDA and SQIVND (reference sequence). The CDR3 is CASSIETTLSQPQHF. In nucleotides, the CDR3 is TGTGCCAGTAGTATAGAGACCACCTTAAGTCAGCCCCAGCATTTT.

The V and J genes are TRBV29-1 and TRBJ1-2; 7 bases line up with TRBD1. The CDR3 spans 13 residues. Germline values: CDR1 SQVTM, CDR2 ANQGSEA. The V segment lost 4 bases and the J segment 8 bases; nucleotides outside the gene matches: 10. The CDR3 DNA reads TGCAGCGTTGGACGACAGGGTAACGGCGGCTACACCTTC. It is translated as CSVGRQGNGGYTF. Drawing the rest from reference TRBV29-1 and TRBJ1-2, the complete variable domain is SAVISQKPSRDICQRGTSLTIQCQVDSQVTMMFWYRQQPGQSLTLIATANQGSEATYESGFVIDKFPISRPNLTFSTLTVSNMSPEDSSIYLCSVGRQGNGGYTFGSGTRLTVV.

The J gene is TRBJ2-5, the V gene TRBV25-1, with a weak D call TRBD2 (5 bases). Germline lookup yields CDR1 MGHDK and CDR2 SYGVNS. The V gene lost 7 bases and the J gene lost 0 bases, with 21 bases spanning the gap. The CDR3 spans 17 residues. The CDR3 spells CASMGDSRVEYQETQYF. The CDR3 DNA reads as TGTGCCAGCATGGGTGACTCGCGGGTAGAGTACCAAGAGACCCAGTACTTC.

V is TRBV7-2 and J is TRBJ2-2; 7 nucleotides agree with TRBD1. The germline V gene has CDR1 SGHTA and CDR2 FQGNSA. The CDR3 is 15 residues long. V was clipped by 5 bases and J by 4 bases; unmatched bases: 7. CDR3 DNA: TGTGCCAGCAGCCCCAGGGGGATGAGCACCGGGGAGCTGTTTTTT. Protein sequence: CASSPRGMSTGELFF.

This clonotype has more than one count but fewer than ten. The chain has TRBV19 and TRBJ1-5, with D possibly being TRBD1 (6 bases). Per the germline V gene, CDR1 is LNHDA and CDR2 is SQIVND (reference sequence). The V and J ends lost 2 bases and 5 bases respectively, with 10 bases between them. The CDR3 sequence is 14 residues long. The CDR3 DNA reads TGTGCCAGTAGTATACGGGGGCCCTATCAGCCCCAGCATTTT. Amino acid sequence: CASSIRGPYQPQHF.

This sequence joins TRBV30 and TRBJ1-5, with D unresolved. The CDR3 runs 14 residues. The germline V and J ends were trimmed by 3 bases and 0 bases, with 9 bases remaining between them. Germline V CDR1 and CDR2: GTSNPN, SVGIG (reference sequence). The CDR3 DNA reads as TGTGCCTGGAGGATGGGGTTTAGCAATCAGCCCCAGCATTTT. Its protein product is CAWRMGFSNQPQHF.

The genes are TRBV29-1 and TRBJ1-1, with TRBD1 identical over 11 bases. V was clipped by 5 bases and J by 4 bases; unmatched bases: 3. The CDR3 is 13 residues long. Germline CDR1 reads SQVTM; CDR2 reads ANQGSEA. The DNA of the CDR3 is TGCAGCGTTAGGACAGGGGGCTTCACTGAAGCTTTCTTT. Encoded protein: CSVRTGGFTEAFF.

The chain has TRBV12-3 or TRBV12-4 and TRBJ2-2, with D hard to call. The length of the CDR3 is 14 residues. V dropped 0 bases and J dropped 3 bases, with 5 bases sitting between them. The CDR3 loop reads CASSLAAYTGELFF. The CDR3 region has the DNA TGTGCCAGCAGTTTAGCAGCTTACACCGGGGAGCTGTTTTTT.